Given below is one T cell receptor (beta chain) in context. The data were obtained in a study of T-cell reconstitution after alpha-beta-depleted transplantation in children. V shed 6 bases and J shed 3 bases, with 17 bases lying between them. CDR3 length: 15 residues. Germline V gives CDR1 LNHDA, CDR2 SQIVND (reference sequence). TCRbeta library construction was performed incorporating unique molecular identifiers. TCRdb reprocessed the PCR reads with MiXCR, giving one entry per CDR3 protein. The repertoire includes roughly 500,000 distinct CDR3 sequences, 15% to 20% of them detected once, and over 3% sits in the top ten.

J is TRBJ1-2 and V is TRBV19; D not certain. The sequenced sample was PBMCs from the stem cell graft donor, obtained from the stem cell graft. This clonotype was sampled from a human donor who donated a stem cell graft to a child with acute lymphoblastic leukemia. The CDR3: CASRNVYGSDYGYTF. In nucleotides, the CDR3 is TGTGCCAGTAGGAACGTTTATGGTTCTGACTATGGCTACACCTTC.